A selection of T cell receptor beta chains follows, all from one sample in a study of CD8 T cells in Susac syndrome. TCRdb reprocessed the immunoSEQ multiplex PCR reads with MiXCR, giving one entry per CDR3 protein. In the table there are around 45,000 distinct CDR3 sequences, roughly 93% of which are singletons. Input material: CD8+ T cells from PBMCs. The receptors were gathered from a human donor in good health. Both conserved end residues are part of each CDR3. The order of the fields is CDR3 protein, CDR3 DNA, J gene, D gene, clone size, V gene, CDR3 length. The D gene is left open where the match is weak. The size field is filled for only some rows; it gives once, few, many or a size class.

cdr3_aa: CASSAGPYNEQFF; cdr3_nt: TGTGCCAGCAGTGCGGGCCCTTACAATGAGCAGTTCTTC; j_call: TRBJ2-1; d_call: .; clone_size: .; v_call: TRBV12-3/TRBV12-4; cdr3_length: 13
cdr3_aa: CASSVGQFNEKLFF; cdr3_nt: TGTGCCAGCAGCGTAGGACAGTTTAATGAAAAACTGTTTTTT; j_call: TRBJ1-4; d_call: .; clone_size: .; v_call: TRBV9; cdr3_length: 14
cdr3_aa: CASSQVGADTEAFF; cdr3_nt: TGTGCCAGCAGCCAAGTCGGCGCGGACACTGAAGCTTTCTTT; j_call: TRBJ1-1; d_call: .; clone_size: .; v_call: TRBV3-1; cdr3_length: 14
cdr3_aa: CASSLLAGPQDEQYF; cdr3_nt: TGTGCCAGCAGTTTATTAGCGGGACCCCAGGACGAGCAGTACTTC; j_call: TRBJ2-7; d_call: TRBD2; clone_size: .; v_call: TRBV28; cdr3_length: 15
cdr3_aa: CASSPAWGGAHEQFF; cdr3_nt: TGTGCCAGCAGCCCAGCTTGGGGTGGGGCCCATGAGCAGTTCTTC; j_call: TRBJ2-1; d_call: .; clone_size: .; v_call: TRBV11-2; cdr3_length: 15
cdr3_aa: CASSLTGWEQYF; cdr3_nt: TGTGCCAGCAGCTTGACAGGGTGGGAGCAGTACTTC; j_call: TRBJ2-7; d_call: TRBD1; clone_size: .; v_call: TRBV7-6; cdr3_length: 12
cdr3_aa: CSARLLTSGSFNEQYF; cdr3_nt: TGCAGTGCTAGACTTCTTACCAGCGGGAGTTTCAATGAGCAGTACTTC; j_call: TRBJ2-7; d_call: TRBD2; clone_size: few; v_call: TRBV20-1; cdr3_length: 16
cdr3_aa: CASKTLRGSTDTQYF; cdr3_nt: TGTGCCAGCAAGACCCTACGGGGGTCCACAGATACGCAGTATTTT; j_call: TRBJ2-3; d_call: .; clone_size: .; v_call: TRBV7-9; cdr3_length: 15
cdr3_aa: CASSQDPPGGAGNEQFF; cdr3_nt: TGTGCCAGCAGCCAAGATCCTCCAGGGGGCGCAGGAAATGAGCAGTTCTTC; j_call: TRBJ2-1; d_call: TRBD1; clone_size: .; v_call: TRBV4-2; cdr3_length: 17
cdr3_aa: CASSSTGRSYEQYF; cdr3_nt: TGTGCCAGCAGTTCTACGGGACGCTCCTACGAGCAGTACTTC; j_call: TRBJ2-7; d_call: .; clone_size: .; v_call: TRBV12-3/TRBV12-4; cdr3_length: 14
cdr3_aa: CASSLGLAEYNEQFF; cdr3_nt: TGTGCCAGCAGCCTGGGACTAGCGGAATACAATGAGCAGTTCTTC; j_call: TRBJ2-1; d_call: TRBD2; clone_size: .; v_call: TRBV11-2; cdr3_length: 15
cdr3_aa: CASSPPRSSHEQYF; cdr3_nt: TGTGCCAGCTCACCCCCGAGGAGTTCCCACGAGCAGTACTTC; j_call: TRBJ2-7; d_call: .; clone_size: .; v_call: TRBV18; cdr3_length: 14
cdr3_aa: CASSLAWSDPITGELFF; cdr3_nt: TGTGCCAGCAGCTTAGCGTGGTCAGACCCCATCACCGGGGAGCTGTTTTTT; j_call: TRBJ2-2; d_call: .; clone_size: once; v_call: TRBV7-8; cdr3_length: 17
cdr3_aa: CASSPIAGNSYEQYF; cdr3_nt: TGTGCCAGCAGCCCGATAGCGGGAAACTCCTACGAGCAGTACTTC; j_call: TRBJ2-7; d_call: TRBD2; clone_size: .; v_call: TRBV7-6; cdr3_length: 15
cdr3_aa: CATHGQGGETQYF; cdr3_nt: TGTGCCACCCACGGACAGGGTGGTGAGACCCAGTACTTC; j_call: TRBJ2-5; d_call: TRBD1; clone_size: .; v_call: TRBV10-3; cdr3_length: 13
cdr3_aa: CASSQEIAGVREQFF; cdr3_nt: TGCGCCAGCAGCCAAGAGATAGCGGGAGTTCGTGAGCAGTTCTTC; j_call: TRBJ2-1; d_call: TRBD2; clone_size: once; v_call: TRBV4-1; cdr3_length: 15
cdr3_aa: CASSSGTSGGYEQFF; cdr3_nt: TGTGCCAGCAGCTCCGGGACTAGCGGGGGATATGAGCAGTTCTTC; j_call: TRBJ2-1; d_call: TRBD2; clone_size: .; v_call: TRBV9; cdr3_length: 15
cdr3_aa: CASSPGRGTQYF; cdr3_nt: TGTGCCAGCAGCCCGGGTCGTGGGACCCAGTACTTC; j_call: TRBJ2-5; d_call: .; clone_size: .; v_call: TRBV5-6; cdr3_length: 12
cdr3_aa: CASSRGQAAWGELFF; cdr3_nt: TGCGCCAGCAGCCGGGGACAGGCGGCCTGGGGGGAGCTGTTTTTT; j_call: TRBJ2-2; d_call: TRBD1; clone_size: .; v_call: TRBV4-1; cdr3_length: 15
cdr3_aa: CASSEAILGAGGHNEQFF; cdr3_nt: TGTGCCAGCAGTGAAGCTATTTTGGGAGCGGGAGGGCATAATGAGCAGTTCTTC; j_call: TRBJ2-1; d_call: TRBD2; clone_size: once; v_call: TRBV25-1; cdr3_length: 18
cdr3_aa: CASSLEWTRSETQYF; cdr3_nt: TGTGCCAGCAGCTTAGAATGGACACGCTCAGAGACCCAGTACTTC; j_call: TRBJ2-5; d_call: .; clone_size: .; v_call: TRBV11-2; cdr3_length: 15
cdr3_aa: CATSDLTGRDEQFF; cdr3_nt: TGTGCCACCAGTGATCTGACAGGGAGGGATGAGCAGTTCTTC; j_call: TRBJ2-1; d_call: .; clone_size: .; v_call: TRBV24-1; cdr3_length: 14
cdr3_aa: CASSLSHGGGRDNEQFF; cdr3_nt: TGTGCCAGCAGTTTATCTCACGGGGGCGGGAGAGACAATGAGCAGTTCTTC; j_call: TRBJ2-1; d_call: .; clone_size: .; v_call: TRBV28; cdr3_length: 17